This T cell receptor (beta chain) was captured by sequencing in a study of regulatory T cells in long-lasting Graves disease. This clonotype was counted at least ten times. Its antigen is undetermined. CDR1 is MNHNS, CDR2 SASEGT, per germline. V gave up 5 bases and J gave up 2 bases; unmatched junction bases: 4. The CDR3 is 14 residues long. The time point: persistent/refractory GD, antithyroid drugs over 5 years with positive TRAb. Extracted PBMC RNA gave rise to the TCR library. Into tubes containing EDTA, roughly 10 milliliters of peripheral blood were drawn. Findings and limits, study-wide: There was favoring of TRBV28, TRBJ1-2 and TRBJ2-5 in persistent disease.

Researchers made TCR beta libraries by using iRepertoire HTBI primers and running Arm-PCR on CDR3 regions. MiXCR, applied by TCRdb to the multiplex PCR reads, yields one record per CDR3 protein. Here the sample spans approximately 360,000 distinct CDR3 sequences, 20% to 25% being singletons. This TCR derives from a woman in her forties with Graves disease. The sequencing used peripheral blood mononuclear cells (PBMCs), collected when the disease was refractory, from a patient treated with antithyroid drugs. This chain joins TRBV6-1 and TRBJ2-7; 9 bases match TRBD1. CDR3 sequence (DNA): TGTGCCAGCAGTAGGACAGGGGATGCCTACGAGCAGTACTTC. Encoded protein: CASSRTGDAYEQYF.